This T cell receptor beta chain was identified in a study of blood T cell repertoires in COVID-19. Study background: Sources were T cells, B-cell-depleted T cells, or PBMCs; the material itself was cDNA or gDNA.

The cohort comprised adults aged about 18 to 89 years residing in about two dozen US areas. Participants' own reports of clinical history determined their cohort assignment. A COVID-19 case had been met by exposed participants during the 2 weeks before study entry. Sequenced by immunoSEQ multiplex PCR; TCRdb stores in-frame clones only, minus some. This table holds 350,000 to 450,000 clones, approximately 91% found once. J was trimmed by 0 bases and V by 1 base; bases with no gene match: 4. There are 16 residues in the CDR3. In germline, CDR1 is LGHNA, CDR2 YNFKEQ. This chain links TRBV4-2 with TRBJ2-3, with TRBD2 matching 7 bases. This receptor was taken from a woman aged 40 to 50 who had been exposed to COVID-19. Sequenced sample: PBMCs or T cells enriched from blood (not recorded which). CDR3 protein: CASSQVRGSSTDTQYF. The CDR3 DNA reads TGTGCCAGCAGCCAAGTGCGGGGGAGTAGCACAGATACGCAGTATTTT.